This record covers a single T cell receptor (beta chain). In the study's own analysis: Reference gene primers were amplified, and this amplification served to estimate nucleated cell counts. Measured with immunoSEQ multiplex PCR; TCRdb has only the in-frame clones, and not every one. V and J calls and clone size are copied from that table; D and trimming were computed from the DNA. Among approximately 280,000 clones listed, about 89% were seen once. This sample is drawn from a study of blood T cell repertoires in COVID-19. Study in general: Whether acute or convalescent, the COVID-19 samples came from the United States, Italy and Spain. PBMCs, B-cell-depleted T cells, or T cells provided the cDNA or gDNA that made up the material.

The specimen was peripheral blood. This TCR was sampled from a man aged 35-49 years with acute or convalescent COVID-19.

The DNA for the CDR3 is TGTGCCAGCACTAGGGAGAGAGATCAGCCCCAGCATTTT. This codes for CASTRERDQPQHF. The chain recombines TRBV2 with TRBJ1-5; D call uncertain. Germline V lookup: CDR1 SNHLY, CDR2 FYNNEI. This CDR3 region has 13 residues. V lost 7 bases and J lost 5, with 12 bases in between.